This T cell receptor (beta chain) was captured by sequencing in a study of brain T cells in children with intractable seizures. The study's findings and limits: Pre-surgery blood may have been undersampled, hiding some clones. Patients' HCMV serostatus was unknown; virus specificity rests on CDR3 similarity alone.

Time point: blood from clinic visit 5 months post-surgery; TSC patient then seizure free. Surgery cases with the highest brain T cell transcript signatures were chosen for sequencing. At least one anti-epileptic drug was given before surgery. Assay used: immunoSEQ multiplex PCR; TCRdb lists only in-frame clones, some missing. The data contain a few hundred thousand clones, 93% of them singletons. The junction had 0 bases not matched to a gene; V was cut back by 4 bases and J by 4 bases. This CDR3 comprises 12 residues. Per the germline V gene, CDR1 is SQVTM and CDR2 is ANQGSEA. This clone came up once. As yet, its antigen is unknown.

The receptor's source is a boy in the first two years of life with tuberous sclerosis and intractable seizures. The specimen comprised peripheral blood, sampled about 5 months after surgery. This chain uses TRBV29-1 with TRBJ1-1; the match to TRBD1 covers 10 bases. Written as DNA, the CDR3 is TGCAGCGTTGGGACAGGGGGCACTGAAGCTTTCTTT. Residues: CSVGTGGTEAFF.